This is a list of T cell receptor beta chains from one sample in a study of Ad26.COV2.S vaccination and SARS-CoV-2 variants. Sequencing used immunoSEQ multiplex PCR; TCRdb keeps in-frame clones, though not all of them. The top ten hold over 1.3% of the sample, which has about 680,000 clones, 80% to 90% seen once. The sample consisted of peripheral blood, taken in a trial of Ad26.COV2.S vaccine versus placebo. These receptors all stem from a person between 18 and 65 years old who received the Ad26.COV2.S COVID-19 vaccine or a placebo. The CDR3 runs from the conserved cysteine through the conserved F or W. Fields, in order: V gene, CDR3 protein.

TRBV11-3 | CASSLASSYNEQFF
TRBV27 | CASSHGTSGSYEQFF
TRBV3-1/TRBV3-2 | CATKRGKETQYF
TRBV2 | CASSVTERLYGYTF
TRBV3-1/TRBV3-2 | CASSPTSGSYNEQFF
TRBV24-1 | CATSDPDYGYTF
TRBV5-1 | CASSSGQGPSPLHF
TRBV29-1 | CSVCSGGTDTQYF
TRBV5-1 | CASSYISRPDFYEQYF
TRBV9 | CASSVALAAPYEQYF
TRBV4-3 | CASSQDITGAREKLFF
TRBV30 | CAWSREWDSGFGELFF
TRBV5-1 | CASSLSSRETQYF
TRBV7-2 | CASSLVSGGWIETQYF
TRBV6-1 | CASSEHTVYSNQPQHF
TRBV18 | CASSLAQWEAFF
TRBV3-1/TRBV3-2 | CASSQDTAYYNEQFF
TRBV6-4 | CASSDSTRGSNYGYTF
TRBV7-9 | CASSSRTENYEQYF
TRBV10-1 | CASSQAWERETQYF
TRBV24-1 | CATAPSGYQPQHF
TRBV18 | CASSPGLAGGEQYF
TRBV11-3 | CASSAGTGRSGANVLTF
TRBV19 | CASSIDRNTEAFF
TRBV6-5 | CASSPPGTAGTEQYF
TRBV28 | CASSPVVGSTGELFF
TRBV15 | CATSRVEDKGLAGAKNIQYF
TRBV30 | CAWTHERDSYNEQFF
TRBV12-5 | CASGPGARGDTEAFF
TRBV12-3/TRBV12-4 | CASSPGVYQPQHF
TRBV6-5 | CASSSQNTGELFF
TRBV27 | CASSFIAFTDTQYF
TRBV7-2 | CASSPSTATGTQYF